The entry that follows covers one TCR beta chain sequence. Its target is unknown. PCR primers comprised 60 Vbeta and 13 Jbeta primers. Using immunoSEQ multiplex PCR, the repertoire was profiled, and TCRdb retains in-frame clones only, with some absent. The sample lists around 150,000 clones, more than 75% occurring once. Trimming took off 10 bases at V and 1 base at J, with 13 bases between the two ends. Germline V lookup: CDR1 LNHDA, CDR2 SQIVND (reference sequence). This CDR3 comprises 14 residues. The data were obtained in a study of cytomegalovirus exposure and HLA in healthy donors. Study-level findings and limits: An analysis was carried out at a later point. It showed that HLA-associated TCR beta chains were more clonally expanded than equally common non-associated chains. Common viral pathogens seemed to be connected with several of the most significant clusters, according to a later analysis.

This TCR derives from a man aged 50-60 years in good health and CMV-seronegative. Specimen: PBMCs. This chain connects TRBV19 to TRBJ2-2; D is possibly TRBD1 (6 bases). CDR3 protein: CATETGRNTGELFF. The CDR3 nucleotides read TGTGCCACCGAGACAGGACGGAACACCGGGGAGCTGTTTTTT.